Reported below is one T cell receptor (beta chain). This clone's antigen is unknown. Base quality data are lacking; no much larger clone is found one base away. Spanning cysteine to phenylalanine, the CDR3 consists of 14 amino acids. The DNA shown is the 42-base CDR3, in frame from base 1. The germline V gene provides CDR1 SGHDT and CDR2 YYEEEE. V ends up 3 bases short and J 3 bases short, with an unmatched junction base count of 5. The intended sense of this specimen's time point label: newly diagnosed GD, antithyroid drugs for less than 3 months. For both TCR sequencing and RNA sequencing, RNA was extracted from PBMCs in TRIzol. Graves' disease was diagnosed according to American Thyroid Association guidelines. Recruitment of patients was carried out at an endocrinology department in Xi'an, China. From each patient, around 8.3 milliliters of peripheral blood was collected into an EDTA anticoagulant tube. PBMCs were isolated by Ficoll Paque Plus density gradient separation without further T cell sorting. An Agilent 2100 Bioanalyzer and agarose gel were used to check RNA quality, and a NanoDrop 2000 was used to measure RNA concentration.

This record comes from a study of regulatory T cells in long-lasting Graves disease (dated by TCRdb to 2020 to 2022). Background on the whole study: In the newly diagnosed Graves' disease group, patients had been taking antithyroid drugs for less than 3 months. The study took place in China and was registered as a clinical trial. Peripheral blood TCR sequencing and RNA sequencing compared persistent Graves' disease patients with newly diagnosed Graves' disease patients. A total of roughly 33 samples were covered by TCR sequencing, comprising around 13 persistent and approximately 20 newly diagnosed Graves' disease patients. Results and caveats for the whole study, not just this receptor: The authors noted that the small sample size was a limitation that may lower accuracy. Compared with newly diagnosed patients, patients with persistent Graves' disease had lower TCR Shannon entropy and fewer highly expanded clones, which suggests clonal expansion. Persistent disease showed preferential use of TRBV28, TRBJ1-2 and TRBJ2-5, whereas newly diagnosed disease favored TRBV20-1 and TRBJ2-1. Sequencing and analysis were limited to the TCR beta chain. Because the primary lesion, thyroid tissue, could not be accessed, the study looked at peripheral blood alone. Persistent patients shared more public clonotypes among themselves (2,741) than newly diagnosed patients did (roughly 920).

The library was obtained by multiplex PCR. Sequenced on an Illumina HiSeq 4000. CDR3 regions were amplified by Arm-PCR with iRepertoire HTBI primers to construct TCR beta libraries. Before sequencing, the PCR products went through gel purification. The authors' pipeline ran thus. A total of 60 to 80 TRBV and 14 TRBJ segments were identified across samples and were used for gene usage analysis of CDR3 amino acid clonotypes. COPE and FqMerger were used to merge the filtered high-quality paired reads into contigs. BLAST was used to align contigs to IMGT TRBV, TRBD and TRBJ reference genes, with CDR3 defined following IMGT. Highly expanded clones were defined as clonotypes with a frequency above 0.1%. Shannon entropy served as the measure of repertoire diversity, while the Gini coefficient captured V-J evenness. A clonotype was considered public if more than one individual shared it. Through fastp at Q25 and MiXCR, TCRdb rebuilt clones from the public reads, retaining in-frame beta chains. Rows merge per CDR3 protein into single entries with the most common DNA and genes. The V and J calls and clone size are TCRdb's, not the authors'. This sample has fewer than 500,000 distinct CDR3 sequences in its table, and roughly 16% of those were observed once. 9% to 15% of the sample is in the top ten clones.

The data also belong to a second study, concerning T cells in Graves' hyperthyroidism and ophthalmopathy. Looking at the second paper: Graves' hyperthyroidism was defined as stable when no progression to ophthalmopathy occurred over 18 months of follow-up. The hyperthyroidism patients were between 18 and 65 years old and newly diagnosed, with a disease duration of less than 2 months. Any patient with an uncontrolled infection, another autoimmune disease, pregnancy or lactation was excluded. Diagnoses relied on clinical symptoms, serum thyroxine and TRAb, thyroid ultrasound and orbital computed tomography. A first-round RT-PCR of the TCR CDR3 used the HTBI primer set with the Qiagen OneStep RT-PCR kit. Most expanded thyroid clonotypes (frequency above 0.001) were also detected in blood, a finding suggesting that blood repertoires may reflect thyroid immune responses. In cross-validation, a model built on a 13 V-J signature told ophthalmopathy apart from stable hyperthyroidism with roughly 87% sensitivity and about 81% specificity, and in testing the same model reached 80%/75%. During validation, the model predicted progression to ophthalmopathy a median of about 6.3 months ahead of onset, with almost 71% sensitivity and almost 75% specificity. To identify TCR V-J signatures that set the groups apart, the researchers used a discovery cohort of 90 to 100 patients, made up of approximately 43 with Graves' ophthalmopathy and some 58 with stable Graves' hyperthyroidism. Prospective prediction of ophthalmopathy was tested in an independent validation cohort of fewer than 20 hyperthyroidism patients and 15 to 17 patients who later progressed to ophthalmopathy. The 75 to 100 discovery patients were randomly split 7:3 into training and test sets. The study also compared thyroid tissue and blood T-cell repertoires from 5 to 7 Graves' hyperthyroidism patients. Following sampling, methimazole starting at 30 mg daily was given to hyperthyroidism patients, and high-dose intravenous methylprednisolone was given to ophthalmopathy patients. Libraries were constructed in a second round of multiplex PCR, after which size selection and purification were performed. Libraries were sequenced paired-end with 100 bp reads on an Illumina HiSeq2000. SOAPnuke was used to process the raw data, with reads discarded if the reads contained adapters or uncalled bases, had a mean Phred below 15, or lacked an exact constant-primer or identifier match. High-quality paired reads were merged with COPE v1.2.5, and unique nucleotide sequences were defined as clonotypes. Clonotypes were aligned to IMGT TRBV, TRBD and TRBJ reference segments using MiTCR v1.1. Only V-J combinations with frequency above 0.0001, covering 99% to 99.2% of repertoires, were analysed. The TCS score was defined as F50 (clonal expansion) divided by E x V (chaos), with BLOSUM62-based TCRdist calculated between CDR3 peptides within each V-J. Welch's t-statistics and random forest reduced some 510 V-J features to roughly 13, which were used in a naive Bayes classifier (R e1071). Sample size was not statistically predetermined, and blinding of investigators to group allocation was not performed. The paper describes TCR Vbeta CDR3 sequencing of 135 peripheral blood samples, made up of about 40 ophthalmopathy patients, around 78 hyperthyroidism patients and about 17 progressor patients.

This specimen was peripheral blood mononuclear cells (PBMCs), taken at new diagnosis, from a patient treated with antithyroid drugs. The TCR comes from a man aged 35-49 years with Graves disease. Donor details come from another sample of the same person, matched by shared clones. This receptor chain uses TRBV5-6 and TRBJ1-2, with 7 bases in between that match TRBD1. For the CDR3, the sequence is CASSYRDSYYGYTF. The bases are TGTGCCAGCAGCTACCGGGACAGCTACTATGGCTACACCTTC.